The source of this T cell receptor (beta chain) is a study of CD8+CD57+ T cells in acquired aplastic anemia (dated by TCRdb to the late 2010s). For the wider study: DNA extracted from sorted CD4+ and CD8+ cells had a mean of about 3 ug, with a range of roughly 0.2 to 30 ug. CD8+CD57+ expansion was defined as a frequency above the mean frequency observed in healthy subjects.

Summary of the overall study and its limitations: Patients and healthy controls showed no significant difference in CD8+ Simpson's diversity (P=0.060). Although around 30 CD8+ CDR3 sequences were shared by patients and controls, these sequences appeared highly expressed in patients and within the immunodominant clones of patients.

The sample holds one count of this clonotype. Its antigen remains undetermined. No base quality information exists; no much larger clone differs at one position. A lone read is weak support. TCR beta VDJ combination and CDR3 sequence profiling used genomic DNA as the template. An Illumina HiSeq 2000 was used for TCR repertoire sequencing. The authors' pipeline ran thus. TRBV/TRBJ rearrangement plots, CDR3 size and DJ length profiles, and Simpson's diversity index were used to evaluate the repertoires. The most abundant DNA sequence in the deep sequencing data was taken as the immunodominant clone. CDR3 amino acid sequences were screened for sharing across subjects and compared with published repertoires and the VDJdb database. The public reads were reprocessed in TCRdb via fastp at Q25 and MiXCR, keeping in-frame beta chains. CDR3 protein sequences are deduplicated, and each keeps its most common genes and DNA. The V and J calls and clone size are TCRdb's, not the authors'. Counted in this sample were about 120,000 distinct CDR3 sequences; about 60% of them appeared once. Roughly 32% of the sample comes from the top ten.

The patients picked for sequencing were ones in whom flow cytometry had shown an expansion of CD8+CD57+ cells. Severe acquired aplastic anemia was diagnosed in all patients according to International Study of Aplastic Anemia and Agranulocytosis and Camitta criteria. No therapy had been received by the patients at the time of blood sampling. TCR repertoires of sorted CD4+ and CD8+ blood T cells from severe aplastic anemia patients and healthy subjects were deep-sequenced in the study. Patients were enrolled in the USA under clinicaltrials.gov protocols 00001620, 01623167, 00001397, 00071045, 00081523 and 00961064. Ficoll-Paque density gradient centrifugation was used to isolate peripheral blood mononuclear cells. Before DNA was extracted, CD4+ and CD8+ T cells were sorted using either FACS or magnetic beads. The clonotype was recovered from a human donor with aplastic anemia. Sequencing input: sorted CD4+, CD8+, or CD8+CD57+ T cells (not recorded which) from PBMCs.

DNA sequence: TGTGCCAGCAGCAAGCGACAACTGAACACTGAAGCTTTCTTT. It encodes CASSKRQLNTEAFF. The chain joins TRBV7-6 to TRBJ1-1, with the D gene too uncertain to name. There are 14 amino acids in the CDR3, from cysteine to phenylalanine inclusive. Here the CDR3 DNA is all that survives: 42 bases in frame from base 1. The trim is 5 bases for V and 0 bases for J, with a gap of 10 bases between the germline ends. Reading the germline V gene gives CDR1 SGHVS and CDR2 FNYEAQ.